One and the same sample provided the 24 T cell receptor beta chains below, sequenced in a study of blood T cell repertoires in COVID-19. Clones were sequenced by immunoSEQ multiplex PCR, and TCRdb holds only the in-frame ones, with some missing. The data contain 70,000 to 95,000 clones, 75% to 85% of them singletons. Material: peripheral blood. The receptors were gathered from a human donor in a cohort sampled during active COVID-19.

The chain combines TRBV10-3 with TRBJ2-7, with TRBD2 matching over 12 bases. Germline values: CDR1 ENHRY, CDR2 SYGVKD. CDR3 size: 14 residues. V trimming: 5 bases; J trimming: 6 bases; junction bases outside the gene matches: 5. This chain's CDR3 is CAISTRTSGVEQYF. The CDR3, as DNA: TGTGCCATCAGTACACGGACTAGCGGGGTCGAGCAGTACTTC.

This clone was counted once. The V and J genes are TRBV2 and TRBJ2-5; a weak D match, TRBD2 (6 bases). V lost 4 bases and J lost 6, with 12 bases in between. Per the germline V gene, CDR1 is SNHLY and CDR2 is FYNNEI. This CDR3 spans 13 amino acids. This CDR3 is CASSVWGRKTQYF. In DNA, the CDR3 is TGTGCCAGCAGTGTATGGGGGAGGAAGACCCAGTACTTC. Combining the CDR3 with reference TRBV2 and TRBJ2-5 gives the whole variable domain EPEVTQTPSHQVTQMGQEVILRCVPISNHLYFYWYRQILGQKVEFLVSFYNNEISEKSEIFDDQFSVERPDGSNFTLKIRSTKLEDSAMYFCASSVWGRKTQYFGPGTRLLVL.

This clone was found once. The gene calls are TRBV2 and TRBJ1-4; 9 bases map to TRBD1. Trimming removed 6 bases from V and 7 bases from J; junction bases left unmatched: 9. This CDR3 contains 15 residues. Germline CDR1 is SNHLY and CDR2 is FYNNEI. CDR3: CASRELQGASEKLFF. The CDR3 DNA is TGTGCCAGCAGGGAATTACAGGGGGCTAGTGAAAAACTGTTTTTT.

The chain combines TRBV3-1 (or the pseudogene TRBV3-2) with TRBJ1-1, with 7 bases identical to TRBD1. V lost 4 bases, J lost 1 base, and 6 bases stayed unmatched. Germline V gene sequence: CDR1 LGHDT, CDR2 YNNKEL (reference sequence). This CDR3 has 15 residues. The CDR3: CASSPLGGRNTEAFF. CDR3 bases: TGTGCCAGCAGCCCGCTAGGGGGCAGGAACACTGAAGCTTTCTTT.

The V and J genes are TRBV29-1 and TRBJ2-2, with D possibly being TRBD1 (5 bases). Germline V gene sequence: CDR1 SQVTM, CDR2 ANQGSEA. Trimming took off 6 bases at V and 5 bases at J, with 16 bases between the two ends. This CDR3 contains 14 residues. The CDR3 DNA reads as TGCAGCGTCCGTAGGGCAGGGTCAACCGGGGAGCTGTTTTTT. Its protein product is CSVRRAGSTGELFF.

This clone appeared a single time. The chain links TRBV4-1 to TRBJ2-6; D uncertain. CDR1 and CDR2 (germline): MGHRA, YSYEKL. The CDR3 has 16 amino acids. With 2 bases removed from V and 0 bases from J, the gap between germline ends came to 8 bases. The CDR3 loop reads CASSQPILSGANVLTF. In nucleotides, the CDR3 is TGCGCCAGCAGCCAACCTATCCTCTCTGGGGCCAACGTCCTGACTTTC.

CDR3 protein: CASSLLGAADTQYF. CDR3 nucleotides: TGTGCCAGCAGCCTCCTTGGGGCTGCAGATACGCAGTATTTT. The J gene is TRBJ2-3, the V gene TRBV5-4, with D possibly matching TRBD1 (5 bases). Per the germline V gene, CDR1 is SGHNT and CDR2 is YYREEE (reference sequence). The V end lost 4 bases, the J end lost 4 bases, and 13 bases lay between the germline ends. This CDR3 has 14 amino acids. The entire variable domain, with the rest obtained from reference TRBV5-4 and TRBJ2-3, is as follows: ETGVTQSPTHLIKTRGQQVTLRCSSQSGHNTVSWYQQALGQGPQFIFQYYREEENGRGNFPPRFSGLQFPNYSSELNVNALELDDSALYLCASSLLGAADTQYFGPGTRLTVL.

CDR3 protein: CAWSVTGREAGEQYF. The CDR3 region has the DNA TGTGCCTGGAGTGTAACGGGGAGGGAAGCGGGCGAGCAGTACTTC. This chain uses TRBV30 with TRBJ2-7, with 7 bases fitting TRBD2. The CDR3 is 15 amino acids. Germline V gene sequence: CDR1 GTSNPN, CDR2 SVGIG (reference sequence). With V trimmed by 0 bases and J by 6 bases, 11 bases remained unmatched.

The chain joins TRBV6-5 to TRBJ1-1; no reliable D call. Looked up from germline, CDR1 is MNHEY and CDR2 is SVGAGI. V lost 8 bases and J lost 11, with 15 bases in between. CDR3 size: 11 residues. CDR3 sequence reads: CASGSRGGAFF. DNA of the CDR3: TGTGCCAGCGGCTCCCGGGGAGGGGCTTTCTTT.

This sequence joins TRBV18 and TRBJ2-3; 7 nucleotides align to TRBD1. V lost 2 bases, J lost 4 bases, and 15 bases stayed unmatched. This CDR3 is built from 18 residues. CDR1 and CDR2 from the germline V gene are KGHSH and LQKENI. The CDR3 nucleotides read TGTGCCAGCTCACCAGCGAGGGGGATAGGGGGCATCGCAGATACGCAGTATTTT. Amino acid sequence: CASSPARGIGGIADTQYF.

V and J are TRBV20-1 and TRBJ1-1; D not certain. Germline CDR1 reads DFQATT; CDR2 reads SNEGSKA (reference sequence). Trimming shortened V by 1 base and J by 4 bases, and 4 bases separated the two germline ends. The CDR3 covers 11 residues. This CDR3 reads CSARVLTEAFF. The CDR3, as DNA: TGCAGTGCTAGAGTTCTCACTGAAGCTTTCTTT.

Worth noting for this clone: At one boundary the junction diverges from the germline segment, which might be a read error. The chain joins TRBV7-7 to TRBJ2-5; TRBD2 aligns across 16 bases. The CDR3 has 16 amino acids. Germline values: CDR1 SSHAT, CDR2 FNYEAQ (reference sequence). The CDR3, as DNA: TGTGCTAGCAGCCCCGCCGGGACTAGCGGGGGGGGGACCCAGTACTTC. This translates into CASSPAGTSGGGTQYF.

The chain employs TRBV27 and TRBJ2-4, with TRBD2 matching 7 bases. Trimming cost V 6 bases and J 0 bases; bases outside gene matches: 5. The CDR3 covers 15 residues. CDR1 is MNHEY and CDR2 is SMNVEV in the germline V gene (reference sequence). CDR3 sequence (DNA): TGTGCCAGCAGCCTCAGCGGGGTAGCCAAAAACATTCAGTACTTC. Translation gives CASSLSGVAKNIQYF.

Here the CDR3 DNA reads TGTGCCAGCAGTTATACAGGGTTGCAGTCACCCCTCCACTTT. It is translated as CASSYTGLQSPLHF. The gene calls are TRBV6-5 and TRBJ1-6, with D tentatively TRBD1 (6 bases). The CDR3 runs to 14 residues. V shed 3 bases and J shed 10 bases, with 13 bases lying between them. Germline V gene lookup returns CDR1 MNHEY and CDR2 SVGAGI.

This clone has just one count. The V gene is TRBV19, the J gene TRBJ1-2, with a weak D call TRBD1 (5 bases). Per the germline V gene, CDR1 is LNHDA and CDR2 is SQIVND (reference sequence). The CDR3 length is 14 residues. V was cut by 6 bases and J by 3 bases, with 14 bases left in between. The DNA of the CDR3 is TGTGCCAGTAGCGTTGGGAGGGACCACTATGGCTACACCTTC. It encodes CASSVGRDHYGYTF.

This rearrangement joins TRBV9 to TRBJ1-2; 7 positions match TRBD1. This CDR3 region has 13 residues. Germline CDR1 and CDR2: SGDLS and YYNGEE. V shed 3 bases and J 4 bases; nucleotides not matched to a gene: 3. For the CDR3, the DNA is TGTGCCAGCAGCGGACAGGGTTTCTATGGCTACACCTTC. This gives the protein CASSGQGFYGYTF.

The chain carries TRBV7-2 and TRBJ1-6; 7 bases match TRBD1. CDR3 length: 13 residues. Trimming removed 6 bases from V and 7 bases from J; junction bases left unmatched: 3. Germline CDR1 and CDR2: SGHTA and FQGNSA. The CDR3 bases are TGTGCCAGCAGGCTACAGGGGAATTCACCCCTCCACTTT. Protein product: CASRLQGNSPLHF.

A few counts support this clone. The J gene is TRBJ1-6, the V gene TRBV19, with unresolved D. From germline, CDR1 is LNHDA and CDR2 SQIVND (reference sequence). The CDR3 length is 15 residues. The V gene lost 7 bases and the J gene lost 0 bases, with 10 bases spanning the gap. The CDR3 DNA sequence: TGTGCCAGTACTTTCGGGAGCTCCTATAATTCACCCCTCCACTTT. Translation gives CASTFGSSYNSPLHF.

This clone is a singleton in its sample. The genes are TRBV18 and TRBJ2-3, with 7 bases identical to TRBD2. The germline V gene has CDR1 KGHSH and CDR2 LQKENI. CDR3 length: 15 amino acids. Trimming cost V 1 base and J 3 bases; bases outside gene matches: 4. CDR3 nucleotides: TGTGCCAGCTCACCACGGGAGGGGAGGACAGATACGCAGTATTTT. Its translation: CASSPREGRTDTQYF.

The chain couples TRBV28 to TRBJ2-2; possibly TRBD1 for D (5 bases). The length of the CDR3 is 15 residues. Between the trimmed V and J ends, which lost 6 bases and 4 bases, there was a span of 15 bases. The germline CDR1 and CDR2 sequences are MDHEN and SYDVKM. CDR3 region: CASSHGRVGTGELFF. In nucleotides, the CDR3 is TGTGCCAGCAGCCACGGCAGGGTGGGCACCGGGGAGCTGTTTTTT.

The chain employs TRBV9 and TRBJ2-5; no reliable D call. The ends were cut back, 0 bases at V and 6 bases at J, with 9 bases in the middle. Germline-derived CDR1 and CDR2 are SGDLS and YYNGEE. The CDR3 sequence is 13 residues long. The CDR3 sequence: CASSVGGDQTQYF. The CDR3 DNA sequence: TGTGCCAGCAGCGTAGGCGGAGACCAGACCCAGTACTTC.

The rearrangement joins TRBV9 to TRBJ2-2; 9 bases are shared with TRBD2. J was trimmed by 1 base and V by 9 bases; bases with no gene match: 13. The germline gives CDR1 SGDLS, CDR2 YYNGEE. This CDR3 has 17 amino acids. The CDR3 bases are TGTGCCAACGACATTGCGGGGGGGCCCAAGAACACCGGGGAGCTGTTTTTT. Protein: CANDIAGGPKNTGELFF.

This clone was seen a single time. CDR3 amino acids: CASSQSGGQPQHF. CDR3 sequence (DNA): TGTGCCAGCAGTCAAAGTGGGGGGCAGCCCCAGCATTTT. The chain employs TRBV7-2 and TRBJ1-5; possible D gene TRBD1, 5 bases. Germline assignment: CDR1 SGHTA and CDR2 FQGNSA. The V and J ends lost 6 bases and 7 bases respectively, with 13 bases between them. The CDR3 is 13 amino acids.

The chain carries TRBV27 and TRBJ1-4; TRBD1 matches at 8 bases. CDR3 length: 15 amino acids. Germline-derived CDR1 and CDR2 are MNHEY and SMNVEV (reference sequence). Trimming at V came to 6 bases and at J to 8 bases, leaving 11 bases not matched to a gene. The CDR3, as DNA: TGTGCCAGCAGGGGGTGGGGACAGGAGTCCGAAAAACTGTTTTTT. Translating gives CASRGWGQESEKLFF.